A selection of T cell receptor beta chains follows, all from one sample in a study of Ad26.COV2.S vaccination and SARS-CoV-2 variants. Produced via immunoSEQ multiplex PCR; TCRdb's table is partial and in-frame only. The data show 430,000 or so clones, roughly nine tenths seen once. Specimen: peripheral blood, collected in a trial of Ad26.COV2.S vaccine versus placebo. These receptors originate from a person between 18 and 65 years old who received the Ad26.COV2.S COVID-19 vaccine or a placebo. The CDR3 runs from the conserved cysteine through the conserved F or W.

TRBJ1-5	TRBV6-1	CASSEPRGLGQPQHF
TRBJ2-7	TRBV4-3	CASSPHAVSYEQYF
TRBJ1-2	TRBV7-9	CASSFSKGVTWYGYTF
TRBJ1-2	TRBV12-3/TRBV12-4	CASSLYGGGYTF
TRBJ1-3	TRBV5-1	CASSGDSGNTIYF
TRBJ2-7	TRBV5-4	CASSWDRGSDEQYF
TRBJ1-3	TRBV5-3	CARSRDRGSGNTIYF
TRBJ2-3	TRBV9	CASSVEDQSTDTQYF
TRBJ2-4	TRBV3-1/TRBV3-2	CASSQQGTKNIQYF
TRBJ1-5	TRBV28	CASSYNGQPQHF
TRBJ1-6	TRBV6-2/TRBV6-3	CASSYGGVGVRSPLHF
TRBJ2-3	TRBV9	CASSVDVGGVTDTQYF
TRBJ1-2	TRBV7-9	CASSSGVGYTF
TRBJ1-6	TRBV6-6	CASEKQGSGSPLHF
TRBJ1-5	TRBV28	CASSSPGLYSNQPQHF
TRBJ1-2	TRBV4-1	CASSPSDGYGYTF